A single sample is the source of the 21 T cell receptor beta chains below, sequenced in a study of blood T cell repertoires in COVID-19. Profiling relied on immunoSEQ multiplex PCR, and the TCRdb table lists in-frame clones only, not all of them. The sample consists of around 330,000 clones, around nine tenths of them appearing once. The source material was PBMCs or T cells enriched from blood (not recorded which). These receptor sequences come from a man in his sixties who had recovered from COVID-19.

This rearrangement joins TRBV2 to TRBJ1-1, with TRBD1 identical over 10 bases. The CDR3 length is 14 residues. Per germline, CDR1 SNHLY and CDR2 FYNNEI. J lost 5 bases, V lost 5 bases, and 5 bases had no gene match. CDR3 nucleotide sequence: TGTGCCAGCAGTATGGGACAGGGGCGGACTGAAGCTTTCTTT. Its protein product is CASSMGQGRTEAFF. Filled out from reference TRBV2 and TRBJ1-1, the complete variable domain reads EPEVTQTPSHQVTQMGQEVILRCVPISNHLYFYWYRQILGQKVEFLVSFYNNEISEKSEIFDDQFSVERPDGSNFTLKIRSTKLEDSAMYFCASSMGQGRTEAFFGQGTRLTVV.

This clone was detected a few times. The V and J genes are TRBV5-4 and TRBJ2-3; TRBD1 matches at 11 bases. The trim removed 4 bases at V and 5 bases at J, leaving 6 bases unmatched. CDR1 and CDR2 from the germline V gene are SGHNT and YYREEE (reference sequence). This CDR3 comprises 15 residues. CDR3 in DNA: TGTGCCAGCAGCCGAGGGACAGGGGGACGAGATACGCAGTATTTT. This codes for CASSRGTGGRDTQYF.

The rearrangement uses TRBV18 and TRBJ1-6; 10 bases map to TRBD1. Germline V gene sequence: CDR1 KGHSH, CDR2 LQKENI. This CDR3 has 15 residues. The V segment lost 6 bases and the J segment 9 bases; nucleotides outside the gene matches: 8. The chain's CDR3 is CASSPGTGAGSPLHF. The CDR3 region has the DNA TGTGCCAGCTCTCCCGGGACAGGGGCAGGTTCACCCCTCCACTTT.

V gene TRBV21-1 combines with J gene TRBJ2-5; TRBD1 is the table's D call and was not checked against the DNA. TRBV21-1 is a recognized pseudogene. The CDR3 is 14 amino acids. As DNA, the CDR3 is TGTGCCAGCAGCCTGAATCCGAAGGGGGAGACCCAGTACTTC. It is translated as CASSLNPKGETQYF.

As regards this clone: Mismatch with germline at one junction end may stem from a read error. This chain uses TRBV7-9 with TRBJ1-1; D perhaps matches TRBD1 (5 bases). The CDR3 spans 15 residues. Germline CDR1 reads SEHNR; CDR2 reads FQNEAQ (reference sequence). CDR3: CASSLAGSKGAEAFF. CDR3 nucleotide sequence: TGTGCCAGCAGCCTAGCTGGCTCCAAAGGGGCTGAAGCTTTCTTT.

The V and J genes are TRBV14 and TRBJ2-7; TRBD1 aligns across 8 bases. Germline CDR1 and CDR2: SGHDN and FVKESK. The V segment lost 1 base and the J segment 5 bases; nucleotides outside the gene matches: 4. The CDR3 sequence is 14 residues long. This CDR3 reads CASSQVGQGHEQYF. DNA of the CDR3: TGTGCCAGCAGCCAAGTTGGACAGGGTCACGAGCAGTACTTC.

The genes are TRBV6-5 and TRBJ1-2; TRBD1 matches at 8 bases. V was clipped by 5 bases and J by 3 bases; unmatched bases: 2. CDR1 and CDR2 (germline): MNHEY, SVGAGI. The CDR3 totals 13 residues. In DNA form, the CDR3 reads TGTGCCAGCAGTAAGACAGGGGACTATGGCTACACCTTC. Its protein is CASSKTGDYGYTF.

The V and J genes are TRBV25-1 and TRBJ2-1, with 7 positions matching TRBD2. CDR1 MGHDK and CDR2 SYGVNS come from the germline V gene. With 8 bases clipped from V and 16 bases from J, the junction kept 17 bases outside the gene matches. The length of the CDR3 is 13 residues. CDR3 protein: CASVSQMGLFLFF. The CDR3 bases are TGTGCCAGCGTGAGTCAGATGGGACTATTTCTTTTCTTC. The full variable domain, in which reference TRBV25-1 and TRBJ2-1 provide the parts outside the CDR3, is EADIYQTPRYLVIGTGKKITLECSQTMGHDKMYWYQQDPGMELHLIHYSYGVNSTEKGDLSSESTVSRIRTEHFPLTLESARPSHTSQYLCASVSQMGLFLFFGPGTRLTVL.

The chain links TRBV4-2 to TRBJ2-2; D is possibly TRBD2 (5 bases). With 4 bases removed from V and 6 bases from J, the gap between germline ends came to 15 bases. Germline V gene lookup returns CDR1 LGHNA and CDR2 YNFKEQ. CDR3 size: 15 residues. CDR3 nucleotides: TGTGCCAGCAGCCCGAAGTTTAGCGACGCCGGGGAGCTGTTTTTT. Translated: CASSPKFSDAGELFF.

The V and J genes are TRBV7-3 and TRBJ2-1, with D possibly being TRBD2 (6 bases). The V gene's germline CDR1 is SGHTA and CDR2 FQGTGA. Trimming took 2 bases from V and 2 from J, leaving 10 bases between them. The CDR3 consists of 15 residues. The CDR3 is CASSLSGGTYNEQFF. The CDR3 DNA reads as TGTGCCAGCAGCTTATCCGGGGGTACCTACAATGAGCAGTTCTTC.

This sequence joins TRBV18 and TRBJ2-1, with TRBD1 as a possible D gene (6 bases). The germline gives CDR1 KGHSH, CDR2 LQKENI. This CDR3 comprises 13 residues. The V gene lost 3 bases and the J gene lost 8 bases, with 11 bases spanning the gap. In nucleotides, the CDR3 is TGTGCCAGCTCACCGGACAGTCAGGATGAGCAGTTCTTC. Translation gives CASSPDSQDEQFF.

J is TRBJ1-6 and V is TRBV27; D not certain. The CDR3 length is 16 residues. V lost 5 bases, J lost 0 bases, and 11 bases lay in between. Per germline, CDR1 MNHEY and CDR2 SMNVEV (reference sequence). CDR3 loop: CASSKAPSSYNSPLHF. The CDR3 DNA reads TGTGCCAGCAGTAAAGCCCCGAGCTCCTATAATTCACCCCTCCACTTT.

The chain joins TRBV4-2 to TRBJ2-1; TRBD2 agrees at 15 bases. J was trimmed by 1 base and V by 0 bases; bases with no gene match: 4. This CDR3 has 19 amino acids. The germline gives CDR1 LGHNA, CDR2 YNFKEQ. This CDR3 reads CASSQEGLAGGGSYNEQFF. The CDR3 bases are TGTGCCAGCAGCCAAGAGGGACTAGCGGGGGGTGGGTCCTACAATGAGCAGTTCTTC.

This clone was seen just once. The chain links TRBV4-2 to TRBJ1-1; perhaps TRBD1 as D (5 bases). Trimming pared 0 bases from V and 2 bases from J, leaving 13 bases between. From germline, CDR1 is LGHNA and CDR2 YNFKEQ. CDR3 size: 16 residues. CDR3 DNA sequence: TGTGCCAGCAGCCAAGAATTGACAGCCATAAACACTGAAGCTTTCTTT. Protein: CASSQELTAINTEAFF.

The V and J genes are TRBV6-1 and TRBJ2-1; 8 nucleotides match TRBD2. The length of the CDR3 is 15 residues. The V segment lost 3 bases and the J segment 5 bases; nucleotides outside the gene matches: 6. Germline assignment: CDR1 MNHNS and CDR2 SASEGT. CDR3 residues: CASSESGRSHNEQFF. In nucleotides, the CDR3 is TGTGCCAGCAGTGAGAGCGGGAGATCCCACAATGAGCAGTTCTTC.

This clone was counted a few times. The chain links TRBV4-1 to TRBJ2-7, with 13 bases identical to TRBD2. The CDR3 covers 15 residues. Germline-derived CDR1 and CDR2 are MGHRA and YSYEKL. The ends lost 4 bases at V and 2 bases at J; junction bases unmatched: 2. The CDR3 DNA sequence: TGCGCCAGCAGCCGCGGGACTAGCGGGACCTACGAGCAGTACTTC. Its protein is CASSRGTSGTYEQYF.

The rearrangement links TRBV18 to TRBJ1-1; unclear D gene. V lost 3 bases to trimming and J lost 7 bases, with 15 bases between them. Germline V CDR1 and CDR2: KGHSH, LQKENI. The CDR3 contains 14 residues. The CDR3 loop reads CASSPIMQAGEAFF. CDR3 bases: TGTGCCAGCTCACCTATCATGCAGGCGGGTGAAGCTTTCTTT.

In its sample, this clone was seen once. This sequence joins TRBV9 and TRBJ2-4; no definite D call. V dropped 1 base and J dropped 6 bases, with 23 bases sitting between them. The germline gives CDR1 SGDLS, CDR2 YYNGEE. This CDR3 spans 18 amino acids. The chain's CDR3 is CASSVLYTGGTRGNIQYF. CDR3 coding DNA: TGTGCCAGCAGCGTACTCTATACGGGTGGTACCAGAGGAAACATTCAGTACTTC.

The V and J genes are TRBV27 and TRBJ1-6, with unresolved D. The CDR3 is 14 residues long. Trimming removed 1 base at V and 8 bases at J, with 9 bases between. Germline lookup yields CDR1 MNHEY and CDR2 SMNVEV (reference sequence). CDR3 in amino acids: CASSLFGQYSPLHF. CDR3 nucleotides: TGTGCCAGCAGTTTATTTGGGCAATATTCACCCCTCCACTTT.

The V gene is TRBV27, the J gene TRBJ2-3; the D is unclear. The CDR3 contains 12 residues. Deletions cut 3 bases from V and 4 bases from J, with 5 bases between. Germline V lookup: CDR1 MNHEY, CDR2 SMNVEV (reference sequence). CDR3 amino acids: CASSFLSDTQYF. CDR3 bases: TGTGCCAGCAGTTTTCTTTCAGATACGCAGTATTTT.

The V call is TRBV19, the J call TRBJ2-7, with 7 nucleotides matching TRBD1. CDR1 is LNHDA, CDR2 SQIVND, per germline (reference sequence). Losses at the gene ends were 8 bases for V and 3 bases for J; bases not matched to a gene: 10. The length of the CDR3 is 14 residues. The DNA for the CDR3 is TGTGCCAGTGGATTCACCGGGACAGACTACGAGCAGTACTTC. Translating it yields CASGFTGTDYEQYF. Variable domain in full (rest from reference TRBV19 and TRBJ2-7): DGGITQSPKYLFRKEGQNVTLSCEQNLNHDAMYWYRQDPGQGLRLIYYSQIVNDFQKGDIAEGYSVSREKKESFPLTVTSAQKNPTAFYLCASGFTGTDYEQYFGPGTRLTVT.